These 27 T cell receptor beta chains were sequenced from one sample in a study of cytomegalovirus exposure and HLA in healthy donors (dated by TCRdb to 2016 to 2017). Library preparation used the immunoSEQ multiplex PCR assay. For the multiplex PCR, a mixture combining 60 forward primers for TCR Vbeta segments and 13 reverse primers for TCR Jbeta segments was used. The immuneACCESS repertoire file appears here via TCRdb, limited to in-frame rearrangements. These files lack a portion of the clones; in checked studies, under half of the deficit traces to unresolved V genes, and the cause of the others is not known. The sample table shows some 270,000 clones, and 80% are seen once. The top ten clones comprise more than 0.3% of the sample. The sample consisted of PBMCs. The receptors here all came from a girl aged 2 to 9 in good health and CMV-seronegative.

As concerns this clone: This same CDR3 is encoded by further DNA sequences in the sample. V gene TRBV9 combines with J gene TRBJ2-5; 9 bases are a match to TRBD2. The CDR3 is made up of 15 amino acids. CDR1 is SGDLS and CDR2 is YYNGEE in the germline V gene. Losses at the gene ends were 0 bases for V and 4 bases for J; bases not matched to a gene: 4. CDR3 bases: TGTGCCAGCAGCGTAGGGGCGGGAGGGTTAGAGACCCAGTACTTC. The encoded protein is CASSVGAGGLETQYF.

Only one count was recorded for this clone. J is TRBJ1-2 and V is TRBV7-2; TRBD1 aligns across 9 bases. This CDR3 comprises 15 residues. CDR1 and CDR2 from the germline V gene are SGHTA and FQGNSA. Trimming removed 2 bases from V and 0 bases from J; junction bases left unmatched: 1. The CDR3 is CASSLRTGANYGYTF. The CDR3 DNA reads TGTGCCAGCAGCTTACGGACAGGGGCTAACTATGGCTACACCTTC.

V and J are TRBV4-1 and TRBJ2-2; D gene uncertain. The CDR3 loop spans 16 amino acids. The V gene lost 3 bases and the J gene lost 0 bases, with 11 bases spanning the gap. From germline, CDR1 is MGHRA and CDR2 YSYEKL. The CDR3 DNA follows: TGCGCCAGCAGCCATGCAGGATATACGAACACCGGGGAGCTGTTTTTT. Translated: CASSHAGYTNTGELFF.

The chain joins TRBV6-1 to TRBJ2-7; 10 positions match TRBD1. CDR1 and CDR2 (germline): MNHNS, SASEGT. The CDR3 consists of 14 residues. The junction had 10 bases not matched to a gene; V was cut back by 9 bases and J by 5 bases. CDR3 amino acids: CASEPGQGSDEQYF. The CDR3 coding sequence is TGTGCCAGTGAGCCGGGACAGGGGTCTGACGAGCAGTACTTC.

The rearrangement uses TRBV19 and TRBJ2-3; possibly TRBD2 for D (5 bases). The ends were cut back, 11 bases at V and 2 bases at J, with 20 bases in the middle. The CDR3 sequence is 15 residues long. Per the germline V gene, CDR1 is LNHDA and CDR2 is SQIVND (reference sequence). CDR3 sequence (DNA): TGTGCCGGGAGTGAGAGCGGCAGCAACACAGATACGCAGTATTTT. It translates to CAGSESGSNTDTQYF.

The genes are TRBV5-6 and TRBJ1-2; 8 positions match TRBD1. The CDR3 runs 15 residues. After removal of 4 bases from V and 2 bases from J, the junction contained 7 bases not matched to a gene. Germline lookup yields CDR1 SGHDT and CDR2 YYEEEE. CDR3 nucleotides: TGTGCCAGCAGCCTGGACAGGGCCTTCAACTATGGCTACACCTTC. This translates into CASSLDRAFNYGYTF.

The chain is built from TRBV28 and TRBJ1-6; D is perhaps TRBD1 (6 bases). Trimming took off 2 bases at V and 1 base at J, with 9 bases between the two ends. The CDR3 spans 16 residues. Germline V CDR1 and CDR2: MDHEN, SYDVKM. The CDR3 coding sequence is TGTGCCAGCAGTTTAAACAGGGTTTCCTATAATTCACCCCTCCACTTT. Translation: CASSLNRVSYNSPLHF.

Written as DNA, the CDR3 is TGTGCCAGCAGTTACAAGTTGGGGGCGGCCGGGGAGCTGTTTTTT. Translating it yields CASSYKLGAAGELFF. V and J are TRBV6-5 and TRBJ2-2; D is possibly TRBD1 (6 bases). This CDR3 is 15 amino acids long. V was shortened by 2 bases and J by 6 bases, with 13 bases between the two germline ends. The germline gives CDR1 MNHEY, CDR2 SVGAGI.

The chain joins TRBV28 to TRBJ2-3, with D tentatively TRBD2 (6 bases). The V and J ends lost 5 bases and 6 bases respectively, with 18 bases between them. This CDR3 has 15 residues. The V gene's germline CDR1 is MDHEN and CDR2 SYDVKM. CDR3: CASSKLAEAGDTQYF. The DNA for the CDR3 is TGTGCCAGCAGTAAATTAGCGGAGGCGGGGGATACGCAGTATTTT.

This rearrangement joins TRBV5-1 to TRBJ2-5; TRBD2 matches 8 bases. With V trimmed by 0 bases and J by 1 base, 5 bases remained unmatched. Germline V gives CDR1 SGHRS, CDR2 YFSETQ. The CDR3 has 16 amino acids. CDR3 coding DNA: TGCGCCAGCAGCTTGGTAGGAGCGGGGGTCCAAGAGACCCAGTACTTC. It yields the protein CASSLVGAGVQETQYF.

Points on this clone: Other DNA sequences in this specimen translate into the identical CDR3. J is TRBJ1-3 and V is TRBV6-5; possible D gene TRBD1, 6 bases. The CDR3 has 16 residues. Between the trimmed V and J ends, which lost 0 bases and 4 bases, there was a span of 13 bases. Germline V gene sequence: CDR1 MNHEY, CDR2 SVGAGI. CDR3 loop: CASSYSTGSSGNTIYF. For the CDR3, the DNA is TGTGCCAGCAGTTACTCCACAGGGTCCTCGGGAAACACCATATATTTT.

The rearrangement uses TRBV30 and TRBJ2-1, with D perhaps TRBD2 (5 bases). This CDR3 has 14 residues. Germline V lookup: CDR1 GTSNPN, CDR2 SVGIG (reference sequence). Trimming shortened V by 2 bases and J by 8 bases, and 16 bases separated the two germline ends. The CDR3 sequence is CAWSIAGAWDEQFF. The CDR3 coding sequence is TGTGCCTGGAGTATTGCGGGCGCATGGGATGAGCAGTTCTTC.

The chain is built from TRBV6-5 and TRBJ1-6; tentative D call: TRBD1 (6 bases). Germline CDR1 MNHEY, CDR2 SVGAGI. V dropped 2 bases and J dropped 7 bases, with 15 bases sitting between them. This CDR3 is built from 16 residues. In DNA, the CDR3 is TGTGCCAGCAGTTACGAAGCAGGGGTAATGAATTCACCCCTCCACTTT. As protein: CASSYEAGVMNSPLHF.

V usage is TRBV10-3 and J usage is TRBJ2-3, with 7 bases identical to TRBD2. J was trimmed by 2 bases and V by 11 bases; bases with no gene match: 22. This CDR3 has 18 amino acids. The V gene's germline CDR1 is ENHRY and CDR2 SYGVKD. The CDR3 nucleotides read TGTGCCGCCGGCAGCGGGGCAACTAAGTCTACACACACAGATACGCAGTATTTT. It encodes CAAGSGATKSTHTDTQYF.

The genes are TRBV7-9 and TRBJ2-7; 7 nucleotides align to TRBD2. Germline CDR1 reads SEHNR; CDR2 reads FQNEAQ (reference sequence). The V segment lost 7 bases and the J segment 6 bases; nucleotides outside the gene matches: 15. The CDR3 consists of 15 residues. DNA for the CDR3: TGTGCCAGCACCATATTAGCGGCGGGAGTCTTCGAGCAGTACTTC. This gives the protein CASTILAAGVFEQYF.

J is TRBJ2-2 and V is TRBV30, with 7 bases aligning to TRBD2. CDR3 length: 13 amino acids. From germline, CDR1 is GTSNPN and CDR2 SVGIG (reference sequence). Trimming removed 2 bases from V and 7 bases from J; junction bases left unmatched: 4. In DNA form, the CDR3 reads TGTGCCTGGAGTCTGGGGGGGAGCGGGGAGCTGTTTTTT. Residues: CAWSLGGSGELFF.

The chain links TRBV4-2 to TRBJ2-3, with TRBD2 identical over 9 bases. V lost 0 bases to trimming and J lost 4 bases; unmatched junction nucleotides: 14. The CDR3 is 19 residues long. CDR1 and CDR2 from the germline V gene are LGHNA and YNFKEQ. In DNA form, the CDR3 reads TGTGCCAGCAGCCAAGATCCGTCTAGCGGGATGAGTCGGGCAGATACGCAGTATTTT. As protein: CASSQDPSSGMSRADTQYF.

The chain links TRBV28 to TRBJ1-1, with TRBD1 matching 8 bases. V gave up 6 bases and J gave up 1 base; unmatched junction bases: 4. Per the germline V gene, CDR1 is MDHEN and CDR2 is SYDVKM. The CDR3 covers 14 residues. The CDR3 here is CASRIGTGNTEAFF. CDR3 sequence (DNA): TGTGCCAGCAGGATAGGGACAGGGAACACTGAAGCTTTCTTT.

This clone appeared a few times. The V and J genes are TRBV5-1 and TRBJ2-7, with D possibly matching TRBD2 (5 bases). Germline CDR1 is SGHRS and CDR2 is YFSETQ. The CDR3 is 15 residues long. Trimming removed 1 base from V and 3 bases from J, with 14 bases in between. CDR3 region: CASSLRASSNYEQYF. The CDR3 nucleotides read TGCGCCAGCAGCTTGAGGGCTAGCTCCAACTACGAGCAGTACTTC. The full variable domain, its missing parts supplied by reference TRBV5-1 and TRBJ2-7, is KAGVTQTPRYLIKTRGQQVTLSCSPISGHRSVSWYQQTPGQGLQFLFEYFSETQRNKGNFPGRFSGRQFSNSRSEMNVSTLELGDSALYLCASSLRASSNYEQYFGPGTRLTVT.

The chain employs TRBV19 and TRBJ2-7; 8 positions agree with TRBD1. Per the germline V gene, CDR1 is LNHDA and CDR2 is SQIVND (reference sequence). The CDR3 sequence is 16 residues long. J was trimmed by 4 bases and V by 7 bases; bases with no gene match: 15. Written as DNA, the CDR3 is TGTGCCAGTACTCCCAGGATCGGGACAGGTCCTTACGAGCAGTACTTC. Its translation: CASTPRIGTGPYEQYF. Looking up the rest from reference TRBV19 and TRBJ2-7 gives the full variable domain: DGGITQSPKYLFRKEGQNVTLSCEQNLNHDAMYWYRQDPGQGLRLIYYSQIVNDFQKGDIAEGYSVSREKKESFPLTVTSAQKNPTAFYLCASTPRIGTGPYEQYFGPGTRLTVT.

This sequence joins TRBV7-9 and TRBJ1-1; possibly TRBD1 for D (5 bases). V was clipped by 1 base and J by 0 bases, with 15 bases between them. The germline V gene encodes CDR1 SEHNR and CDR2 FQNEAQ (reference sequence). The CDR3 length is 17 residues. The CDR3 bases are TGTGCCAGCAGCTTAGAATGGGATGACAGACTGAACACTGAAGCTTTCTTT. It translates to CASSLEWDDRLNTEAFF. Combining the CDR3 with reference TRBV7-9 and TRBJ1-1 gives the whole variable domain DTGVSQNPRHKITKRGQNVTFRCDPISEHNRLYWYRQTLGQGPEFLTYFQNEAQLEKSRLLSDRFSAERPKGSFSTLEIQRTEQGDSAMYLCASSLEWDDRLNTEAFFGQGTRLTVV.

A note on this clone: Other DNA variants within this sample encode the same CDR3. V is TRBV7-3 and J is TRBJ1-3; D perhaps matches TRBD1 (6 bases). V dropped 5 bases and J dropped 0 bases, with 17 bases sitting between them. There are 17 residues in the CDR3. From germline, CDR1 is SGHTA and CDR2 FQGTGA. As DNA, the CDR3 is TGTGCCAGCAGCCGCCCCCCGGACAGACACTCTGGAAACACCATATATTTT. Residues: CASSRPPDRHSGNTIYF. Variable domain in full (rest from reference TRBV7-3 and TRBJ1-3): GAGVSQTPSNKVTEKGKYVELRCDPISGHTALYWYRQSLGQGPEFLIYFQGTGAADDSGLPNDRFFAVRPEGSVSTLKIQRTERGDSAVYLCASSRPPDRHSGNTIYFGEGSWLTVV.

The chain's CDR3 is CASSPAGPAGEHEQYF. In DNA, the CDR3 is TGCGCCAGCAGTCCCGCAGGCCCAGCGGGAGAGCACGAGCAGTACTTC. This chain joins TRBV23-1 and TRBJ2-7; 8 nucleotides match TRBD2. TRBV23-1 is an ORF for which the function is uncertain. The CDR3 is made up of 16 amino acids. V dropped 4 bases and J dropped 5; count of bases not matched to a gene: 13.

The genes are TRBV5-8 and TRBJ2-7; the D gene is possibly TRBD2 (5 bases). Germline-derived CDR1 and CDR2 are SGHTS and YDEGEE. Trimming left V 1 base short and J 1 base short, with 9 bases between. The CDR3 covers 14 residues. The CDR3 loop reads CASSLLGRSYEQYF. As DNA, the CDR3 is TGTGCCAGCAGCTTGTTGGGGAGATCCTACGAGCAGTACTTC.

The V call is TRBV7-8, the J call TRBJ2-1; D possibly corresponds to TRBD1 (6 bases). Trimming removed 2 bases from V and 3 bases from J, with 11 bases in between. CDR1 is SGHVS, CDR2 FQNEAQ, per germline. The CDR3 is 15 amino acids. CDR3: CASSLTPTGYNEQFF. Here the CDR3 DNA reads TGTGCCAGCAGCTTAACCCCGACAGGCTACAATGAGCAGTTCTTC.

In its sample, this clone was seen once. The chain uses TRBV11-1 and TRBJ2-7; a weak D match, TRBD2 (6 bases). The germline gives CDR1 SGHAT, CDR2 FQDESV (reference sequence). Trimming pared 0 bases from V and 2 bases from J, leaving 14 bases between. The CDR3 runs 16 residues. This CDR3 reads CASSLASGGNPYEQYF. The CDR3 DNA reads TGTGCCAGCAGCTTAGCATCAGGAGGGAACCCCTACGAGCAGTACTTC. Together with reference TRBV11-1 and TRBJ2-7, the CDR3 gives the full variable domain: EAEVAQSPRYKITEKSQAVAFWCDPISGHATLYWYRQILGQGPELLVQFQDESVVDDSQLPKDRFSAERLKGVDSTLKIQPAELGDSAMYLCASSLASGGNPYEQYFGPGTRLTVT.

The CDR3 DNA reads TGTGCCAGCAGCTTGGGGGGTCTCGTCGGAGAGACCCAGTACTTC. It codes for CASSLGGLVGETQYF. This sequence joins TRBV7-7 and TRBJ2-5; tentatively, D is TRBD2 (6 bases). The CDR3 runs 15 residues. In germline, CDR1 is SSHAT, CDR2 FNYEAQ (reference sequence). Trimming took 3 bases from V and 4 from J, leaving 15 bases between them.